One sample yielded the 8 T cell receptor beta chains listed below, sequenced in a study of cytomegalovirus exposure and HLA in healthy donors. The PCR used 60 Vbeta and 13 Jbeta primers. Measured with immunoSEQ multiplex PCR; TCRdb has only the in-frame clones, and not every one. The repertoire consists of 81,000 or so clones, with more than 60% occurring once and the leading ten covering more than 2.5%. The sample comprised PBMCs. The receptors were sampled from a man in his fifties in good health and CMV-seropositive.

The rearrangement uses TRBV7-6 and TRBJ2-7, with 11 bases aligning to TRBD2. V lost 1 base and J lost 3; bases outside the gene matches: 5. The CDR3 is made up of 16 amino acids. The germline V gene has CDR1 SGHVS and CDR2 FNYEAQ. The DNA of the CDR3 is TGTGCCAGCAGCTTAGTAGGGACTAGCGGTTTCTACGAGCAGTACTTC. Translated: CASSLVGTSGFYEQYF.

The genes are TRBV14 and TRBJ2-7; perhaps TRBD2 as D (5 bases). V lost 4 bases to trimming and J lost 0 bases, with 10 bases between them. Germline V gene lookup returns CDR1 SGHDN and CDR2 FVKESK. The CDR3 is 14 amino acids. DNA of the CDR3: TGTGCCAGCAGCCCCGGGATCACCTCCTACGAGCAGTACTTC. Its translation is CASSPGITSYEQYF.

This clone has a handful of counts. The gene calls are TRBV4-1 and TRBJ2-3; TRBD1 aligns across 7 bases. The germline gives CDR1 MGHRA, CDR2 YSYEKL. This CDR3 is 16 amino acids long. With V trimmed by 1 base and J by 0 bases, 4 bases remained unmatched. Here the CDR3 reads CASSQVDRSSTDTQYF. The CDR3 DNA is TGCGCCAGCAGCCAAGTGGACAGGTCCAGCACAGATACGCAGTATTTT.

This clone was seen a single time. The chain uses TRBV6-5 and TRBJ2-3; 7 positions agree with TRBD1. The germline V gene encodes CDR1 MNHEY and CDR2 SVGAGI. V dropped 5 bases and J dropped 11; count of bases not matched to a gene: 4. The CDR3 runs to 11 residues. The CDR3 nucleotides read TGTGCCAGCAGTGGTGACAGGGTGCAGTATTTT. Its translation is CASSGDRVQYF.

This clone appeared once. The chain recombines TRBV27 with TRBJ1-1; TRBD1 might be the D (5 bases). Trimming removed 3 bases from V and 7 bases from J, with 12 bases in between. This CDR3 is built from 13 residues. Germline loops: CDR1 MNHEY, CDR2 SMNVEV (reference sequence). The CDR3 coding sequence is TGTGCCAGCAGTTTCGGGGGATCAGGTGAAGCTTTCTTT. Its protein product is CASSFGGSGEAFF.

V usage is TRBV6-5 and J usage is TRBJ2-1; no reliable D call. CDR1 and CDR2 (germline): MNHEY, SVGAGI. This CDR3 has 12 residues. V gave up 4 bases and J gave up 11 bases, with 12 bases separating them. The CDR3 nucleotides are TGTGCCAGCAGTTCCGAGACTCGAAAGCAGTTCTTC. Amino acid sequence: CASSSETRKQFF.

The rearrangement joins TRBV4-1 to TRBJ2-1; maybe TRBD1 (5 bases). The CDR3 contains 14 residues. V was trimmed by 4 bases and J by 5 bases, leaving 12 bases between them. Germline CDR1 reads MGHRA; CDR2 reads YSYEKL. CDR3 residues: CASSLGRNNNEQFF. Here the CDR3 DNA reads TGCGCCAGCAGCCTGGGGCGGAATAACAATGAGCAGTTCTTC.

The gene calls are TRBV5-6 and TRBJ2-3; the match to TRBD2 covers 10 bases. The CDR3 consists of 15 residues. With 3 bases clipped from V and 2 bases from J, the junction kept 3 bases outside the gene matches. Looked up from germline, CDR1 is SGHDT and CDR2 is YYEEEE. The CDR3 is CASSSGLAFTDTQYF. The CDR3 nucleotides are TGTGCCAGCAGCTCGGGACTAGCGTTCACAGATACGCAGTATTTT. Full variable domain (rest looked up from reference TRBV5-6 and TRBJ2-3): DAGVTQSPTHLIKTRGQQVTLRCSPKSGHDTVSWYQQALGQGPQFIFQYYEEEERQRGNFPDRFSGHQFPNYSSELNVNALLLGDSALYLCASSSGLAFTDTQYFGPGTRLTVL.